The next 18 T cell receptor beta chains were all read from a single sample in a study of monozygotic twins with inflammatory bowel disease. TCRdb re-called the 5' RACE reads; every CDR3 protein appears as one record, without DNA. The sample data list some 150,000 distinct CDR3 sequences. Sequenced sample: blood. The receptors shown here come from a human donor with ulcerative colitis or Crohn's disease, or a healthy co-twin of an affected twin (not recorded which).

The chain joins TRBV3-1 to TRBJ2-7; the D call of TRBD1 rests on TCRdb alone, since no DNA is present to check it. CDR3 size: 15 residues. CDR1 is LGHDT and CDR2 is YNNKEL in the germline V gene (reference sequence). CDR3 sequence reads: CASSQGDPGSYEQYF.

This rearrangement joins TRBV12-3 or TRBV12-4 to TRBJ2-7; TCRdb gives TRBD1 as the D gene, but with no DNA this cannot be confirmed. This CDR3 has 14 residues. The CDR3 here is CASSFGRGYYEQYF.

The chain recombines TRBV10-3 with TRBJ2-7; lacking DNA, the TRBD2 call made by TCRdb goes unchecked. This CDR3 contains 14 residues. The V gene's germline CDR1 is ENHRY and CDR2 SYGVKD. CDR3 loop: CAISESSGGYEQYF.

This chain uses TRBV5-6 with TRBJ1-5; TCRdb gives TRBD1 as the D gene, but with no DNA this cannot be confirmed. The germline V gene encodes CDR1 SGHDT and CDR2 YYEEEE. CDR3 size: 12 residues. The CDR3 loop is CASSLYEGVKHF.

The V and J genes are TRBV5-5 and TRBJ1-5; TCRdb indicates TRBD1, and absent DNA this call remains unverified. Germline loops: CDR1 SGHKS, CDR2 YYEKEE (reference sequence). This CDR3 spans 14 amino acids. The CDR3 spells CASSSGTPYQPQHF.

The chain carries TRBV6-1 and TRBJ2-7; TCRdb lists TRBD2, though no DNA is available to test this call. The CDR3 contains 12 residues. Per germline, CDR1 MNHNS and CDR2 SASEGT. The CDR3 sequence: CASRVGGSEQYF.

This CDR3 reads CSARGNSSYNEQFF. V and J are TRBV20-1 and TRBJ2-1. CDR1 and CDR2 (germline): DFQATT, SNEGSKA (reference sequence). This CDR3 has 14 amino acids.

The chain joins TRBV5-1 to TRBJ2-7; absent DNA, TCRdb's TRBD1 call cannot be checked. CDR1 and CDR2 (germline): SGHRS, YFSETQ. CDR3 length: 16 residues. This CDR3 reads CASRGTGEKGFYEQYF.

V gene TRBV5-4 combines with J gene TRBJ2-3; TCRdb calls TRBD2, which cannot be checked without DNA. The CDR3 is made up of 20 amino acids. The germline V gene encodes CDR1 SGHNT and CDR2 YYREEE (reference sequence). This CDR3 reads CASSWPRGGAGGASTDTQYF. Full variable domain (missing parts from reference TRBV5-4 and TRBJ2-3): ETGVTQSPTHLIKTRGQQVTLRCSSQSGHNTVSWYQQALGQGPQFIFQYYREEENGRGNFPPRFSGLQFPNYSSELNVNALELDDSALYLCASSWPRGGAGGASTDTQYFGPGTRLTVL.

The chain carries TRBV9 and TRBJ2-5; TCRdb lists TRBD1, though no DNA is available to test this call. The V gene's germline CDR1 is SGDLS and CDR2 YYNGEE. There are 13 residues in the CDR3. CDR3 region: CASSVDPEETQYF. The full variable domain, with the rest looked up from reference TRBV9 and TRBJ2-5, is DSGVTQTPKHLITATGQRVTLRCSPRSGDLSVYWYQQSLDQGLQFLIQYYNGEERAKGNILERFSAQQFPDLHSELNLSSLELGDSALYFCASSVDPEETQYFGPGTRLLVL.

The genes are TRBV20-1 and TRBJ2-3; absent DNA, TCRdb's TRBD1 call cannot be checked. This CDR3 region has 14 residues. Germline CDR1 DFQATT, CDR2 SNEGSKA (reference sequence). The CDR3 spells CSARKGGSTDTQYF.

The chain recombines TRBV4-1 with TRBJ1-1; TCRdb calls TRBD1, which cannot be checked without DNA. The CDR3 length is 16 residues. The germline gives CDR1 MGHRA, CDR2 YSYEKL. The CDR3 region is CASSQEGRTTTTEAFF.

This chain uses TRBV5-1 with TRBJ1-4. Germline V gene data show CDR1 as SGHRS and CDR2 as YFSETQ. This CDR3 spans 12 amino acids. The CDR3 loop is CASSPQNSELFF.

This chain joins TRBV20-1 and TRBJ2-5; the TRBD1 assignment by TCRdb is unverifiable without DNA. Germline CDR1 DFQATT, CDR2 SNEGSKA (reference sequence). The CDR3 sequence is 14 residues long. CDR3 in amino acids: CSARPGQGLETQYF.

The V gene is TRBV5-1, the J gene TRBJ1-5; the TCRdb D gene call, TRBD1, has no DNA to confirm it. The CDR3 runs to 13 residues. Germline V gives CDR1 SGHRS, CDR2 YFSETQ. The CDR3 sequence is CASSLEGHQPQHF.

This chain connects TRBV6-6 to TRBJ1-4; the D gene TCRdb calls, TRBD1, cannot be checked with no DNA. The CDR3 sequence is 14 residues long. Germline lookup yields CDR1 MNHNY and CDR2 SVGAGI (reference sequence). CDR3 in amino acids: CASSHNRGPEKLFF.

V gene TRBV29-1 combines with J gene TRBJ2-7; there is no DNA to check the TCRdb D call of TRBD2. The CDR3 is 14 amino acids. Germline values: CDR1 SQVTM, CDR2 ANQGSEA. The CDR3 loop reads CSPSPQVQVYEQYF.

According to its frequency, this clonotype is medium-sized (0.01 to 0.1%). The chain recombines TRBV5-5 with TRBJ2-1; TCRdb's D gene call, TRBD1, goes unchecked for lack of DNA. This CDR3 spans 16 amino acids. CDR1 and CDR2 from the germline V gene are SGHKS and YYEKEE (reference sequence). The CDR3 spells CASSLPSGGSYNEQFF.